This TCR beta chain derives from a study of identical twins. There are a few counts of this clonotype. Its specificity is not known. Study outcomes and limitations: Twin-shared out-of-frame alpha sequences showed excess low generation probability. Insertions ran lower in abundant cord blood beta clonotypes, though not in memory repertoires. Invariant MAIT and iNKT cells are populations that could partly confound zero-insertion analyses.

The CDR3 covers 15 residues. CDR1 is LGHDT and CDR2 is YNNKEL in the germline V gene (reference sequence). Unmatched junction bases numbered 6, after V lost 5 bases and J lost 4 bases. In TCRdb, the 5' RACE reads were re-called with MiXCR into one record per CDR3 protein. The table includes around 230,000 distinct CDR3 sequences, around a tenth detected once. The chain combines TRBV3-1 with TRBJ2-1; 9 nucleotides agree with TRBD1. Material: memory (CD45RO+) T cells sorted from blood. This TCR was sampled from a woman between 18 and 29 years old in good health. The CDR3, as DNA: TGTGCCAGCAGCGACTCGGGACAGGGTTACAATGAGCAGTTCTTC. Its protein is CASSDSGQGYNEQFF.